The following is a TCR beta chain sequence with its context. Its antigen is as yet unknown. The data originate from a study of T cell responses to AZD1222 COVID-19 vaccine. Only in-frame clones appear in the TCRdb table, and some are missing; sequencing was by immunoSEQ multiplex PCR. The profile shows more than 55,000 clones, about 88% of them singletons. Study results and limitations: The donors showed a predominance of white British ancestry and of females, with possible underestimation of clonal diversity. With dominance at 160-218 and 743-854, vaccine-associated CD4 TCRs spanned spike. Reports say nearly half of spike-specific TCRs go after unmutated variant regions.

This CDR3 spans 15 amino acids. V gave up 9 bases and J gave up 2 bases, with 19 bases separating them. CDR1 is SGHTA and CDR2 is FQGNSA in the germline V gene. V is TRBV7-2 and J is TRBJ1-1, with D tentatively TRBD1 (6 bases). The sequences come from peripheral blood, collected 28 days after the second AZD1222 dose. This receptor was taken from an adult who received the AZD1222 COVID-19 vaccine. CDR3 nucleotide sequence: TGTGCCAGTATCGACAGGACCAACATAAACACTGAAGCTTTCTTT. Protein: CASIDRTNINTEAFF.